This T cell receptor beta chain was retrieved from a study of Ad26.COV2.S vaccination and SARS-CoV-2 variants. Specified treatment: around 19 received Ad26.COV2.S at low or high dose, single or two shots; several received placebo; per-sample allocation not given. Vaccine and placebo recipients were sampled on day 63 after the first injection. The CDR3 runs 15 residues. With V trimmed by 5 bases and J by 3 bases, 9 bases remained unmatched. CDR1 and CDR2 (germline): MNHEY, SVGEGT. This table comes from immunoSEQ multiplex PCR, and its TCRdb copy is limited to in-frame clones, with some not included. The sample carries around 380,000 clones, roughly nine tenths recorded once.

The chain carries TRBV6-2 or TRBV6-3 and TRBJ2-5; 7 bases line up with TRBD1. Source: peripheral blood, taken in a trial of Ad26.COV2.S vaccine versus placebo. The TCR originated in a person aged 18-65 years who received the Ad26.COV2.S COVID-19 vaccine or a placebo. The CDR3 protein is CASSRRQGLEETQYF. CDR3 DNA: TGTGCCAGCAGTCGCCGACAGGGCCTCGAAGAGACCCAGTACTTC.